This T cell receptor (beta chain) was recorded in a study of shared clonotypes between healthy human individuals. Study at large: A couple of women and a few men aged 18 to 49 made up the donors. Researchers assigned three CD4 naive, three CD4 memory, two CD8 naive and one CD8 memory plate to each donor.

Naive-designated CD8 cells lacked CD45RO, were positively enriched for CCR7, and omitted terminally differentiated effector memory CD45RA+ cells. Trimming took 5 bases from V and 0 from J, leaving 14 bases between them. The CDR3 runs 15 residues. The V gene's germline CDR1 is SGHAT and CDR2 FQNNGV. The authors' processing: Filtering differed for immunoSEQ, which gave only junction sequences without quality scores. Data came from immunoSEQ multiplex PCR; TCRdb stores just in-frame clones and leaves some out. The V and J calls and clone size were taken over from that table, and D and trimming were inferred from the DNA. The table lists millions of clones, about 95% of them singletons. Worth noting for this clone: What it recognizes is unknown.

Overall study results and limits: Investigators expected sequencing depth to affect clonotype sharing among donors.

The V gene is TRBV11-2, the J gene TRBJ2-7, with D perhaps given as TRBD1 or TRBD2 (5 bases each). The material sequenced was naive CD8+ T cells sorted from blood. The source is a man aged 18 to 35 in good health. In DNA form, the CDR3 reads TGTGCCAGCAGCCTCTCGGGACCGCTCTCCTACGAGCAGTACTTC. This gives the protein CASSLSGPLSYEQYF.